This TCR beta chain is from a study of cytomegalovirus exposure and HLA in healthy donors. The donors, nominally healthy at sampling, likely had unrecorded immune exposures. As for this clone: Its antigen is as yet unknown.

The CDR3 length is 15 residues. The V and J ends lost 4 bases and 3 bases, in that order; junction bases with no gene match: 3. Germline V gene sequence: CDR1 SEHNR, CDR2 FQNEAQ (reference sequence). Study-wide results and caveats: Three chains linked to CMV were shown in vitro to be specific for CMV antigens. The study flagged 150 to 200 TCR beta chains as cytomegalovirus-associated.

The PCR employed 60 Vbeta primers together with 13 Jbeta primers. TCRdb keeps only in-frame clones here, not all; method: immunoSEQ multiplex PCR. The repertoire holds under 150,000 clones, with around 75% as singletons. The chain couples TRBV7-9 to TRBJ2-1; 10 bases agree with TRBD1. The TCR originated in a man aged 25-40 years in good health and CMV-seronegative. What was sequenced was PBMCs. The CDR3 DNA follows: TGTGCCAGCAGCTCCGGGACAGGGGTCTACAATGAGCAGTTCTTC. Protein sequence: CASSSGTGVYNEQFF. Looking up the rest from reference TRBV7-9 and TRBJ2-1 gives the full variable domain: DTGVSQNPRHKITKRGQNVTFRCDPISEHNRLYWYRQTLGQGPEFLTYFQNEAQLEKSRLLSDRFSAERPKGSFSTLEIQRTEQGDSAMYLCASSSGTGVYNEQFFGPGTRLTVL.